This entry lists 2 T cell receptor beta chains sequenced from one sample in a study of T cell responses to AZD1222 COVID-19 vaccine. Sequencing used immunoSEQ multiplex PCR; TCRdb keeps in-frame clones, though not all of them. Of some 110,000 clones in the sample, roughly nine tenths were seen once. This specimen consisted of peripheral blood, obtained on day 0 of AZD1222 vaccination. These receptors came from an adult in good health.

This chain links TRBV5-8 with TRBJ2-3; D gene ambiguous. There are 14 residues in the CDR3. Trimming pared 2 bases from V and 1 base from J, leaving 8 bases between. The germline V gene encodes CDR1 SGHTS and CDR2 YDEGEE. The CDR3 bases are TGTGCCAGCAGCTTTGGGTTGGGCACAGATACGCAGTATTTT. The encoded protein is CASSFGLGTDTQYF.

The gene calls are TRBV7-2 and TRBJ2-7; no firm D call. CDR1 is SGHTA and CDR2 is FQGNSA in the germline V gene. The CDR3 runs 12 residues. Trimming shortened V by 1 base and J by 1 base, and 2 bases separated the two germline ends. This chain's CDR3 is CASSLVSYEQYF. CDR3 DNA: TGTGCCAGCAGCTTAGTTTCCTACGAGCAGTACTTC.